These 21 T cell receptor beta chains were all obtained from the same sample, sequenced in a study of blood T cell repertoires in COVID-19. Profiling relied on immunoSEQ multiplex PCR, and the TCRdb table lists in-frame clones only, not all of them. This sample has a few hundred thousand clones; 70% to 90% occur once, and the top ten carry just over 6.5%. The sample was PBMCs or T cells enriched from blood (not recorded which). The receptors were sampled from a woman aged 45-65 years who had been exposed to COVID-19.

The gene calls are TRBV5-1 and TRBJ1-3; D call uncertain. The ends were cut back, 3 bases at V and 4 bases at J, with 14 bases in the middle. In germline, CDR1 is SGHRS, CDR2 YFSETQ. The CDR3 has 15 residues. CDR3 bases: TGCGCCAGCAGCTCGGGGATTGGCTCGGGAAACACCATATATTTT. It specifies CASSSGIGSGNTIYF.

The chain recombines TRBV10-2 with TRBJ2-3; D gene ambiguous. V gave up 4 bases and J gave up 10 bases, with 9 bases separating them. CDR3 length: 11 residues. The germline gives CDR1 WSHSY, CDR2 SAAADI. CDR3 residues: CASSAGSPQYF. DNA of the CDR3: TGCGCCAGCAGTGCTGGCTCCCCGCAGTATTTT.

The chain employs TRBV27 and TRBJ1-1; D ambiguous. This CDR3 is 14 amino acids long. Germline V gene lookup returns CDR1 MNHEY and CDR2 SMNVEV (reference sequence). CDR3 coding DNA: TGTGCGACCAGGCGGGCAGGAGGCGGCACTGAAGCTTTCTTT. This translates into CATRRAGGGTEAFF.

The J gene is TRBJ2-1, the V gene TRBV2; 7 nucleotides align to TRBD1. With 10 bases clipped from V and 2 bases from J, the junction kept 8 bases outside the gene matches. CDR1 is SNHLY and CDR2 is FYNNEI in the germline V gene. The CDR3 runs to 14 residues. The CDR3 spells CAIQTGSTYNEQFF. The CDR3 coding sequence is TGTGCCATCCAGACAGGGAGCACCTACAATGAGCAGTTCTTC.

The chain carries TRBV2 and TRBJ2-5; the match to TRBD1 covers 7 bases. The germline gives CDR1 SNHLY, CDR2 FYNNEI. J lost 2 bases, V lost 5 bases, and 2 bases had no gene match. The CDR3 extends over 13 amino acids. The DNA for the CDR3 is TGTGCCAGCAGTCAGGGGGAGCAAGAGACCCAGTACTTC. Translating it yields CASSQGEQETQYF.

The gene calls are TRBV6-5 and TRBJ1-3; no firm D call. Trimming took off 4 bases at V and 2 bases at J, with 9 bases between the two ends. The CDR3 runs 14 residues. Germline V lookup: CDR1 MNHEY, CDR2 SVGAGI. As DNA, the CDR3 is TGTGCCAGCAGTTTGGCACGAACTGGAAACACCATATATTTT. It encodes CASSLARTGNTIYF.

The chain has TRBV11-2 and TRBJ1-1, with D uncertain. The V and J ends lost 3 bases and 10 bases respectively, with 9 bases between them. CDR1 is SGHAT and CDR2 is FQNNGV in the germline V gene. This CDR3 region has 11 residues. The CDR3, as DNA: TGTGCCAGCAGCTTGGCAGGAGGAGCTTTCTTT. Residues: CASSLAGGAFF.

The chain couples TRBV18 to TRBJ1-1; tentative D call: TRBD1 (6 bases). The CDR3 has 14 residues. V lost 2 bases and J 1 base, leaving 8 bases between the germline ends. Looked up from germline, CDR1 is KGHSH and CDR2 is LQKENI. CDR3 bases: TGTGCCAGCTCACCATTCAGGGGGAACACTGAAGCTTTCTTT. This encodes CASSPFRGNTEAFF.

The V and J genes are TRBV24-1 and TRBJ2-5; TRBD2 agrees at 12 bases. V shed 4 bases, J shed 5 bases, and the junction held 10 bases outside the gene matches. Per germline, CDR1 KGHDR and CDR2 SFDVKD. This CDR3 contains 17 residues. This CDR3 is CATSDYGLAGKEETQYF. The CDR3 DNA is TGTGCCACCAGTGACTATGGACTAGCGGGGAAGGAGGAGACCCAGTACTTC.

This rearrangement joins TRBV18 to TRBJ1-4; D possibly corresponds to TRBD1 (5 bases). V shed 1 base and J shed 7 bases, with 10 bases lying between them. Germline V gives CDR1 KGHSH, CDR2 LQKENI. The CDR3 runs 14 residues. CDR3 region: CASSPLGASEKLFF. The CDR3 DNA reads TGTGCCAGCTCACCACTAGGGGCAAGTGAAAAACTGTTTTTT.

This clone was counted once. The chain carries TRBV29-1 and TRBJ1-1; no firm D call. The ends were cut back, 7 bases at V and 5 bases at J, with 14 bases in the middle. The CDR3 covers 12 residues. In germline, CDR1 is SQVTM, CDR2 ANQGSEA. The CDR3 loop reads CSADNGETEAFF. DNA of the CDR3: TGCAGCGCCGACAATGGGGAGACTGAAGCTTTCTTT.

This chain uses TRBV7-9 with TRBJ1-3, with D unclear. Trimming took off 5 bases at V and 2 bases at J, with 16 bases between the two ends. CDR3 size: 16 residues. Germline CDR1 is SEHNR and CDR2 is FQNEAQ (reference sequence). As DNA, the CDR3 is TGTGCCAGCAGCCTTCCCGGAGGCGCACCTGGAAACACCATATATTTT. Translating gives CASSLPGGAPGNTIYF.

This rearrangement joins TRBV4-3 to TRBJ1-6; D is unclear. V lost 1 base and J lost 9, with 13 bases in between. Germline V lookup: CDR1 LGHNA, CDR2 YSLEER. The CDR3 covers 15 residues. CDR3 sequence (DNA): TGCGCCAGCAGCCAAGCTCAGACACTGATTTCACCCCTCCACTTT. It translates to CASSQAQTLISPLHF.

V gene TRBV19 combines with J gene TRBJ1-5, with D possibly matching TRBD1 (5 bases). The ends were cut back, 8 bases at V and 3 bases at J, with 11 bases in the middle. CDR3 size: 13 residues. CDR1 and CDR2 (germline): LNHDA, SQIVND (reference sequence). CDR3 in DNA: TGTGCCAGTGGCGACAGTTTCAATCAGCCCCAGCATTTT. Translation: CASGDSFNQPQHF.

Only a few counts were recorded for this clone. The chain combines TRBV29-1 with TRBJ1-4, with no clear D. The CDR3 consists of 13 residues. V lost 7 bases to trimming and J lost 7 bases, with 16 bases between them. The germline V gene encodes CDR1 SQVTM and CDR2 ANQGSEA. The CDR3 DNA sequence: TGCAGCGCCGAACGGGGAGTTGGTGAAAAACTGTTTTTT. Translating it yields CSAERGVGEKLFF. The whole variable domain, remainder taken from reference TRBV29-1 and TRBJ1-4, is SAVISQKPSRDICQRGTSLTIQCQVDSQVTMMFWYRQQPGQSLTLIATANQGSEATYESGFVIDKFPISRPNLTFSTLTVSNMSPEDSSIYLCSAERGVGEKLFFGSGTQLSVL.

The rearrangement uses TRBV7-2 and TRBJ1-3, with D tentatively TRBD1 (5 bases). CDR3 length: 16 residues. Trimming took off 1 base at V and 8 bases at J, with 18 bases between the two ends. CDR1 and CDR2 (germline): SGHTA, FQGNSA. CDR3: CASSLDVAGIRDTIYF. CDR3 nucleotides: TGTGCCAGCAGCTTAGATGTGGCAGGGATTAGGGACACCATATATTTT.

This clone was recorded a few times. The chain uses TRBV30 and TRBJ2-2; no reliable D call. Trimming took 3 bases from V and 6 from J, leaving 8 bases between them. The CDR3 extends over 12 amino acids. The germline gives CDR1 GTSNPN, CDR2 SVGIG (reference sequence). The CDR3 DNA is TGTGCCTGGAGCGCGGTTCCCGGGGAGCTGTTTTTT. Its protein product is CAWSAVPGELFF.

V and J are TRBV5-1 and TRBJ1-2; D is perhaps TRBD1 (6 bases). This CDR3 has 14 residues. Germline V CDR1 and CDR2: SGHRS, YFSETQ. The V end lost 0 bases, the J end lost 8 bases, and 14 bases lay between the germline ends. The CDR3 reads CASSLGRGDWGYTF. The CDR3, as DNA: TGCGCCAGCAGCTTGGGCAGGGGAGACTGGGGCTACACCTTC.

DNA for the CDR3: TGTGCCAGCAGTGAAACCCCGGGGGACACTGAAGCTTTCTTT. As protein: CASSETPGDTEAFF. The chain joins TRBV6-1 to TRBJ1-1, with a weak D call TRBD1 (5 bases). The CDR3 sequence is 14 residues long. Germline CDR1 is MNHNS and CDR2 is SASEGT. Trimming removed 2 bases at V and 3 bases at J, with 10 bases between.

The chain couples TRBV10-3 to TRBJ1-1, with TRBD1 matching over 8 bases. CDR1 and CDR2 from the germline V gene are ENHRY and SYGVKD. The CDR3 has 13 residues. V shed 11 bases and J 2 bases; nucleotides not matched to a gene: 7. The CDR3 DNA reads as TGTGCCCTTCGGACAGGGCCCAACACTGAAGCTTTCTTT. This sequence encodes CALRTGPNTEAFF.

V usage is TRBV7-2 and J usage is TRBJ1-2; D remains unclear. Deletions cut 1 base from V and 4 bases from J, with 7 bases between. The CDR3 is 13 residues long. The germline CDR1 and CDR2 sequences are SGHTA and FQGNSA. The CDR3 DNA is TGTGCCAGCAGCTTAGGCGGCACCTATGGCTACACCTTC. This gives the protein CASSLGGTYGYTF.